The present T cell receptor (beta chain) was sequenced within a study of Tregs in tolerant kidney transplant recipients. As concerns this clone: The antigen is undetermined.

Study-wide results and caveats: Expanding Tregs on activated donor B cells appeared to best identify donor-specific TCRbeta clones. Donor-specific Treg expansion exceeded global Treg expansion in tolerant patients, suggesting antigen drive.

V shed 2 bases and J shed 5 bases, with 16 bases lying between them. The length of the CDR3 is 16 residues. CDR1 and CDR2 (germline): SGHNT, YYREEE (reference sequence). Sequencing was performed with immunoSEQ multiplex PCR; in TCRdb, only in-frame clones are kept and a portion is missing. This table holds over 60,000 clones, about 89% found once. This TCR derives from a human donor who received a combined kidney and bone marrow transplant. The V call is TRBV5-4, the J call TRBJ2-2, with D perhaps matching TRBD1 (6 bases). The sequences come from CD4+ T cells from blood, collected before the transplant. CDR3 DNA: TGTGCCAGCAGCTTAGAAGGACAGTGGAGGACCGGGGAGCTGTTTTTT. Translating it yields CASSLEGQWRTGELFF.